This TCR beta chain was recorded in a study of OX40 agonist ivuxolimab in advanced cancers. General notes on the study: The costimulatory receptor OX40 (CD134) was targeted by ivuxolimab, a fully human IgG2 agonistic monoclonal antibody. Intravenous ivuxolimab was administered to patients every 2 weeks at six dose levels: 0.01, 0.1, 0.3, 1.5, 3 and 10 mg/kg. Among the 52 dose-escalation patients, approximately 20 had hepatocellular carcinoma, about 15 melanoma, 9 renal cell carcinoma and 9 head and neck cancer. In the dose-escalation cohort, approximately 83% of patients were male, and the mean age was 60 years with a range of roughly 23 to 79. Patients were allowed to have had prior anti-PD-1, anti-PD-L1 or anti-CTLA-4 therapy, and more than 35% of the dose-escalation patients had been treated with checkpoint inhibitors. Three dose-escalation patients achieved partial responses, one with hepatocellular carcinoma and two with cutaneous melanoma. The purpose of peripheral TCRbeta sequencing was to test whether ivuxolimab changed TCR sequence diversity and led to clonal T-cell expansion. The monotherapy dose-escalation portion (N ≈ 52 patients) of the phase I ivuxolimab trial is reported in the paper.

Genomic DNA was isolated from the sorted cells so that the TCRbeta CDR3 region could be sequenced. The immunoSEQ Assay was used to sequence the TCRbeta CDR3 regions. TCRdb's version of the immuneACCESS table is confined to in-frame rearrangements and falls short of the full clone set. An unresolved V gene accounts for under half of the shortfall where checked; the remainder is of unknown origin. This sample gives tens of thousands of clones in total; about nine tenths of them show up just once. Jointly, the top ten make up approximately 0.2% of the sample. Trimmed from V: 4 bases; trimmed from J: 4 bases; junction bases lacking a gene match: 4. The germline V gene provides CDR1 SGHRS and CDR2 YFSETQ. The CDR3, from cysteine to phenylalanine, totals 14 residues. CDR3 DNA is the only sequence kept; it has 42 bases, read in frame from the first base. Patients with a history of autoimmune disease or receiving systemic immunosuppression were excluded from the trial. In every dose cohort, peripheral blood was drawn for TCR sequencing at baseline, cycle 4 day 1, and cycle 7 day 1. The samples were drawn from a first-in-human, open-label, multicenter phase I dose-escalation trial of ivuxolimab. The trial enrolled adults with locally advanced or metastatic head and neck squamous cell, hepatocellular, melanoma or renal cell carcinoma. Before TCR sequencing, CD4+ and CD8+ T cells were separately sorted from peripheral blood.

Results and caveats for the whole study, not just this receptor: After ivuxolimab, expanded clones were on average more numerous among CD8+ T cells than among CD4+ T cells. In the 0.1-3.0 mg/kg groups, partial responders had among the lowest normalized peripheral clonal expansion, particularly in CD8+ T cells. The antigen specificity of the clonally expanded peripheral T cells was not determined. Low levels of normalized T-cell clonal expansion were also seen in some patients who did not respond. At doses of 0.1 to 3.0 mg/kg, clonal expansion of both CD4+ and CD8+ T cells in blood was seen between baseline and week 6.

Comment on this clone: What this receptor recognizes is not known. Per-base quality was not reported, and no clone a single base away is much larger than it.

The sequencing used CD4+ or CD8+ T cells sorted from blood, collected in a trial of the OX40 agonist ivuxolimab. The V and J segments used are TRBV5-1 and TRBJ2-2, and 7 junctional nucleotides match TRBD1. The clonotype was recovered from an adult with an advanced solid tumor such as melanoma, head and neck, liver or kidney cancer. The sequenced DNA: TGCGCCAGCAGCAGGGGACAGATCACCGGGGAGCTGTTTTTT. Translated, it gives CASSRGQITGELFF.